These 25 T cell receptor beta chains share one sample of origin, sequenced in a study of T-cell reconstitution after alpha-beta-depleted transplantation in children. Study-wide findings and caveats: Counts and diversity of T cells one year after transplant came mostly from newly produced T cells.

TCRbeta library construction was performed incorporating unique molecular identifiers. Each CDR3 protein is one row after TCRdb ran MiXCR on the PCR reads. The table records some 300,000 distinct CDR3 sequences, 6% to 10% of them present only once. Their antigens are not known. This sample comprised peripheral blood, obtained 360 days after TCRalphabeta/CD19-depleted stem cell transplant. The source is a female patient between 2 and 15 years old who had a stem cell transplant for Fanconi anemia, so the T cells may come from the graft donor.

Details on this clonotype: This may be a read error, as it is one base from a much larger clone. Written as DNA, the CDR3 is TGCAACATAGGGGGGCGACAGGGCGACGGCTACACCTTC. It encodes CNIGGRQGDGYTF. The rearrangement links TRBV29-1 to TRBJ1-2; 7 nucleotides line up with TRBD1. Germline V gene lookup returns CDR1 SQVTM and CDR2 ANQGSEA. This CDR3 region has 13 residues.

This clonotype was counted only a few times. This chain connects TRBV20-1 to TRBJ1-2, with 8 bases matching TRBD1. Trimming removed 6 bases from V and 6 bases from J; junction bases left unmatched: 6. CDR3 length: 12 residues. Germline CDR1 is DFQATT and CDR2 is SNEGSKA (reference sequence). CDR3 sequence reads: CSALPGGDGYTF. The DNA of the CDR3 is TGCAGTGCCCTGCCAGGGGGCGATGGCTACACCTTC.

V and J are TRBV7-6 and TRBJ2-7, with D possibly being TRBD2 (7 bases). This CDR3 has 14 amino acids. Germline CDR1 is SGHVS and CDR2 is FNYEAQ. Trimming took off 1 base at V and 5 bases at J, with 12 bases between the two ends. CDR3 residues: CASSLGGGEDEQYF. The DNA for the CDR3 is TGTGCCAGCAGCTTAGGAGGGGGGGAGGACGAGCAGTACTTC.

This clonotype was counted ten times or more. The J gene is TRBJ2-6, the V gene TRBV20-1, with D unresolved. Germline CDR1 is DFQATT and CDR2 is SNEGSKA (reference sequence). The length of the CDR3 is 13 residues. V was pared by 5 bases and J by 0 bases, with 5 bases between. The CDR3 region is CSAFRSGANVLTF. Written as DNA, the CDR3 is TGCAGTGCTTTCCGCTCTGGGGCCAACGTCCTGACTTTC.

This clonotype was picked up many times. This sequence joins TRBV4-1 and TRBJ2-2; D gene unclear. The germline V gene has CDR1 MGHRA and CDR2 YSYEKL. Trimming took off 0 bases at V and 6 bases at J, with 5 bases between the two ends. This CDR3 spans 13 amino acids. CDR3 DNA sequence: TGCGCCAGCAGCCAAGAAGGATCCGGGGAGCTGTTTTTT. Amino acid sequence: CASSQEGSGELFF.

The chain links TRBV5-1 to TRBJ2-2, with 9 bases matching TRBD1. This CDR3 spans 17 amino acids. The V segment lost 4 bases and the J segment 3 bases; nucleotides outside the gene matches: 10. In germline, CDR1 is SGHRS, CDR2 YFSETQ. DNA of the CDR3: TGCGCCAGCAGCATAATTACAGGGGGCTGGGACACCGGGGAGCTGTTTTTT. It codes for CASSIITGGWDTGELFF.

This clonotype was counted only a few times. This chain links TRBV7-2 with TRBJ2-7; 12 bases are a match to TRBD2. J was trimmed by 0 bases and V by 6 bases; bases with no gene match: 9. The V gene's germline CDR1 is SGHTA and CDR2 FQGNSA. This CDR3 has 17 amino acids. In nucleotides, the CDR3 is TGTGCCAGCAGTTTCCGGACTAGCGGGGCCTACTCCTACGAGCAGTACTTC. Residues: CASSFRTSGAYSYEQYF.

The sample holds many counts of this clonotype. This CDR3 is CSANNFAPEYNEQFF. The CDR3 DNA is TGCAGTGCCAATAATTTTGCCCCGGAATACAATGAGCAGTTCTTC. The chain is built from TRBV20-1 and TRBJ2-1; D gene unclear. The CDR3 runs to 15 residues. V was pared by 6 bases and J by 4 bases, with 19 bases between. Germline CDR1 is DFQATT and CDR2 is SNEGSKA (reference sequence).

This chain uses TRBV20-1 with TRBJ2-7; 10 positions agree with TRBD2. Trimming at V came to 6 bases and at J to 6 bases, leaving 14 bases not matched to a gene. This CDR3 has 15 amino acids. Germline V gene sequence: CDR1 DFQATT, CDR2 SNEGSKA (reference sequence). The CDR3 DNA reads TGCAGTGCCAACCGTGGGTCTAGCGGGAGATCCGAGCAGTACTTC. This translates into CSANRGSSGRSEQYF.

The chain joins TRBV15 to TRBJ2-7; possibly TRBD1 for D (6 bases). The V gene lost 4 bases and the J gene lost 4 bases, with 17 bases spanning the gap. CDR3 length: 15 amino acids. Germline CDR1 LNHNV, CDR2 YYDKDF (reference sequence). The CDR3 DNA reads as TGTGCCACCAGCATCAGACAGGAACAGACTTACGAGCAGTACTTC. Its translation is CATSIRQEQTYEQYF. Looking up the rest from reference TRBV15 and TRBJ2-7 gives the full variable domain: DAMVIQNPRYQVTQFGKPVTLSCSQTLNHNVMYWYQQKSSQAPKLLFHYYDKDFNNEADTPDNFQSRRPNTSFCFLDIRSPGLGDTAMYLCATSIRQEQTYEQYFGPGTRLTVT.

This clonotype was observed at least ten times. The rearrangement joins TRBV27 to TRBJ2-7; D unresolved. Germline V lookup: CDR1 MNHEY, CDR2 SMNVEV (reference sequence). Trimming stripped 2 bases from V and 2 bases from J, with 16 bases between. The CDR3 covers 16 residues. The CDR3 here is CASSLKTGSRPYEQYF. CDR3 nucleotide sequence: TGTGCCAGCAGTTTAAAGACCGGGTCGCGACCCTACGAGCAGTACTTC.

The chain combines TRBV7-2 with TRBJ2-7, with TRBD2 identical over 8 bases. V lost 5 bases and J lost 3; bases outside the gene matches: 12. The CDR3 totals 16 residues. Germline values: CDR1 SGHTA, CDR2 FQGNSA. The CDR3 protein is CASSPTFGGGIYEQYF. As DNA, the CDR3 is TGTGCCAGCAGCCCTACGTTCGGGGGGGGAATCTACGAGCAGTACTTC. Variable domain in full (rest from reference TRBV7-2 and TRBJ2-7): GAGVSQSPSNKVTEKGKDVELRCDPISGHTALYWYRQSLGQGLEFLIYFQGNSAPDKSGLPSDRFSAERTGGSVSTLTIQRTQQEDSAVYLCASSPTFGGGIYEQYFGPGTRLTVT.

The rearrangement uses TRBV7-8 and TRBJ2-2; unclear D gene. V was trimmed by 5 bases and J by 6 bases, leaving 22 bases between them. The CDR3 contains 17 residues. Germline V gene lookup returns CDR1 SGHVS and CDR2 FQNEAQ. The CDR3 nucleotides read TGTGCCAGCAGCCCCCCTGTCCCGAGCCCAAGGCCCGGGGAGCTGTTTTTT. As protein: CASSPPVPSPRPGELFF.

This clonotype showed up many times. J is TRBJ1-1 and V is TRBV27; D remains unclear. V dropped 8 bases and J dropped 0 bases, with 16 bases sitting between them. Per germline, CDR1 MNHEY and CDR2 SMNVEV (reference sequence). This CDR3 comprises 15 residues. The CDR3 nucleotides read TGTGCCAGCGGCAAGGTACGAGACGTGAACACTGAAGCTTTCTTT. Translating gives CASGKVRDVNTEAFF.

This clonotype was seen ten or more times. The rearrangement links TRBV18 to TRBJ1-4; weak D call: TRBD1 (5 bases). The CDR3 has 16 residues. The germline V gene has CDR1 KGHSH and CDR2 LQKENI. V lost 1 base to trimming and J lost 3 bases, with 12 bases between them. The CDR3 region is CASSPLRQGANEKLFF. In DNA, the CDR3 is TGTGCCAGCTCACCACTTCGTCAAGGGGCTAATGAAAAACTGTTTTTT.

This chain links TRBV3-1 with TRBJ1-1; D not resolved. Germline V gives CDR1 LGHDT, CDR2 YNNKEL (reference sequence). The CDR3 loop spans 15 amino acids. V was clipped by 4 bases and J by 0 bases, with 12 bases between them. The CDR3 spells CASSPSAPVNTEAFF. The DNA for the CDR3 is TGTGCCAGCAGCCCCTCCGCCCCCGTGAACACTGAAGCTTTCTTT.

This clonotype was observed many times. CDR3 nucleotides: TGTGCCAGCAGTTATTCGGGTGAAAAACTGTTTTTT. This encodes CASSYSGEKLFF. The chain is built from TRBV6-6 and TRBJ1-4; unclear D gene. Trimming stripped 3 bases from V and 7 bases from J, with 6 bases between. Germline loops: CDR1 MNHNY, CDR2 SVGAGI (reference sequence). This CDR3 spans 12 amino acids.

This clonotype was observed at least ten times. V is TRBV2 and J is TRBJ2-1; no clear D gene. Looked up from germline, CDR1 is SNHLY and CDR2 is FYNNEI. The V and J ends lost 6 bases and 4 bases respectively, with 10 bases between them. This CDR3 comprises 13 residues. CDR3 bases: TGTGCCAGCAGGACCCTACTGTACAATGAGCAGTTCTTC. Its translation is CASRTLLYNEQFF.

The table lists this clonotype with many counts. The chain uses TRBV12-5 and TRBJ2-4, with 7 bases identical to TRBD1. Germline V gene lookup returns CDR1 LGHNT and CDR2 FRNRAP. The CDR3 is 17 residues long. With V trimmed by 0 bases and J by 8 bases, 13 bases remained unmatched. The chain's CDR3 is CASGLVQHTGESDIQYF. The DNA for the CDR3 is TGTGCTAGTGGTTTGGTCCAACACACAGGGGAATCGGACATTCAGTACTTC.

Comment on this clonotype: A read error may be the cause here, since a much bigger clone is one base away. The chain joins TRBV12-3 or TRBV12-4 to TRBJ2-1; TRBD2 might be the D (7 bases). The CDR3 loop spans 16 amino acids. The CDR3 nucleotides read TGTGCCAACAGTTACCTCATAGGGGGGGCCTACAATGAGCAGTTCTTC. Protein sequence: CANSYLIGGAYNEQFF.

This clonotype was recorded at least ten times. The chain joins TRBV12-3 or TRBV12-4 to TRBJ2-3; D not certain. Trimming took 6 bases from V and 3 from J, leaving 4 bases between them. The CDR3 loop spans 11 amino acids. CDR3 nucleotide sequence: TGTGCCAGCAGAGGGACAGATACGCAGTATTTT. This sequence encodes CASRGTDTQYF.

This clonotype occurred many times. One end of the junction fails to match germline, which may point to a read error. This chain connects TRBV28 to TRBJ1-1, with D tentatively TRBD1 (5 bases). The CDR3 covers 12 residues. Germline CDR1 and CDR2: MDHEN and SYDVKM. CDR3 sequence (DNA): TGTGCCAGCAGTCCTCCGGGGACTGGAGCTTTCTTT. Its protein product is CASSPPGTGAFF.

This clonotype was counted ten times or more. The rearrangement joins TRBV20-1 to TRBJ2-3; the D gene is possibly TRBD2 (6 bases). Trimming took 5 bases from V and 4 from J, leaving 16 bases between them. This CDR3 is 14 amino acids long. CDR1 is DFQATT, CDR2 SNEGSKA, per germline (reference sequence). This CDR3 is CSAPGGQTADTQYF. Here the CDR3 DNA reads TGCAGTGCTCCAGGAGGGCAGACTGCAGATACGCAGTATTTT.

This clonotype was counted many times. The chain is built from TRBV9 and TRBJ2-7, with TRBD1 identical over 11 bases. The V and J ends lost 3 bases and 6 bases, in that order; junction bases with no gene match: 11. CDR1 and CDR2 from the germline V gene are SGDLS and YYNGEE. The CDR3 spans 16 residues. CDR3 sequence: CASSDHPTGTGGEQYF. CDR3 coding DNA: TGTGCCAGCAGCGACCACCCCACCGGGACAGGGGGCGAGCAGTACTTC.

The chain combines TRBV2 with TRBJ2-1; the D is unclear. This CDR3 is built from 18 residues. V shed 1 base and J shed 3 bases, with 19 bases lying between them. Per germline, CDR1 SNHLY and CDR2 FYNNEI. The CDR3 nucleotides are TGTGCCAGCAGTGAAGTCCCCAACCAGCGTCGGGTCTACAATGAGCAGTTCTTC. Protein: CASSEVPNQRRVYNEQFF.